This T cell receptor beta chain was sequenced in a study of preoperative IRX-2 immunotherapy in early breast cancer (dated 2019 in TCRdb). Library creation used the immunoSEQ multiplex PCR assay. Imported from immuneACCESS, the table was reduced by TCRdb to in-frame sequences with V and J called. These copies leave out some clones; in studies compared against another copy, an unresolved V gene accounts for under half, and the cause of the remainder is not known. Within this sample are roughly 99,000 clones, with 86% of them counted one time only. The top ten constitute about 1.9% of the sample. Explained via the paper, the treatment or condition label denotes: preoperative locoregional IRX-2 cytokine immunotherapy. The samples were obtained from a phase Ib study that tested preoperative, locoregional IRX-2 cytokine immunotherapy designed to prime immune responses. Before surgery, IRX-2 was given to the donors, who were patients with early-stage breast cancer.

This clone was seen only a few times. Its antigen has not been determined. The record has no base qualities; no much larger clone is one base away. Taken from cysteine to phenylalanine, the CDR3 has 15 residues. Just CDR3 DNA is preserved here, 45 bases in frame from base 1. The germline V gene (reference sequence) provides CDR1 LNHNV and CDR2 YYDKDF. A distance of 8 bases separates the germline ends of V and J, which lose 0 bases and 2 bases respectively. The chain is made from TRBV15 and TRBJ2-4; tentative D gene TRBD1, with 6 bases matching. The sequence came from a human donor with breast cancer. Source: tumor tissue, taken after IRX-2 immunotherapy. The nucleotide sequence is given as TGTGCCACCAGCAGAGACAGGGGTACCAAAAACATTCAGTACTTC. This translates into CATSRDRGTKNIQYF. The entire variable domain, with the stretches around the CDR3 drawn from the reference TRBV15 and TRBJ2-4 proteins, is DAMVIQNPRYQVTQFGKPVTLSCSQTLNHNVMYWYQQKSSQAPKLLFHYYDKDFNNEADTPDNFQSRRPNTSFCFLDIRSPGLGDTAMYLCATSRDRGTKNIQYFGAGTRLSVL.